Many counts were recorded for the clone carrying this T cell receptor beta chain. Its antigen is undetermined. This sample was included in a study of T cell repertoires in cytomegalovirus infection. Whole-study context: Public signatures in TCR beta pointed to CMV infection and matching HLA type.

With 11 bases removed from V and 0 bases from J, the gap between germline ends came to 11 bases. The CDR3 loop spans 13 amino acids. The germline V gene has CDR1 SGHTA and CDR2 FQGNSA. General study findings and limits: Dominating the ex vivo response were HLA-C-restricted CMV-specific TCR beta clonotypes.

TCRdb reprocessed the reads with MiXCR, giving one entry per CDR3 protein. There are approximately 240,000 distinct CDR3 sequences in the sample; 12% occur only once, and 1.5% to 2% lies in the top ten. The chain recombines TRBV7-2 with TRBJ2-4, with a tentative D call TRBD1 (6 bases). This sequence was found in a human donor in good health (CMV status not recorded). Some clones in this sample may be carry-over from other donors' samples. Sequencing was performed on PBMCs. The CDR3 DNA follows: TGTGCCTCCGCAGGGGAAGCCAAAAACATTCAGTACTTC. As protein: CASAGEAKNIQYF. Based on the CDR3 plus reference TRBV7-2 and TRBJ2-4, the full variable domain is GAGVSQSPSNKVTEKGKDVELRCDPISGHTALYWYRQSLGQGLEFLIYFQGNSAPDKSGLPSDRFSAERTGGSVSTLTIQRTQQEDSAVYLCASAGEAKNIQYFGAGTRLSVL.